This T cell receptor beta chain was documented in a study of blood T cells in healthy people across ages. Study results and caveats: The fall in TCR beta diversity per million T cells was roughly linear with age.

Germline CDR1 and CDR2: MNHNY and SVGAGI (reference sequence). The CDR3 runs to 16 residues. It was with a sample-barcoded 5' primer and a J-beta primer mix that a second PCR of about 6 to 11 cycles was run. Any given sample supplied a minimum of 3 million CDR3-containing paired-end reads. TCRdb re-called the 5' RACE reads through MiXCR, storing one row per CDR3 protein. The sample holds around 800,000 distinct CDR3 sequences, more than 40% seen once. About this clonotype itself: No antigen is known for it.

The chain recombines TRBV6-6 with TRBJ2-1; 13 bases line up with TRBD2. The J call is uncertain, as TRBJ2-7 better fits the DNA end. The specimen sequenced was blood. The sequence was obtained from a man aged 55 to 70 in good health. The CDR3 nucleotides are TGTGCCAGCTCCGGGACTAGCGGGGACTCCTACAATGAGCAGTACTTC. Translated: CASSGTSGDSYNEQYF.